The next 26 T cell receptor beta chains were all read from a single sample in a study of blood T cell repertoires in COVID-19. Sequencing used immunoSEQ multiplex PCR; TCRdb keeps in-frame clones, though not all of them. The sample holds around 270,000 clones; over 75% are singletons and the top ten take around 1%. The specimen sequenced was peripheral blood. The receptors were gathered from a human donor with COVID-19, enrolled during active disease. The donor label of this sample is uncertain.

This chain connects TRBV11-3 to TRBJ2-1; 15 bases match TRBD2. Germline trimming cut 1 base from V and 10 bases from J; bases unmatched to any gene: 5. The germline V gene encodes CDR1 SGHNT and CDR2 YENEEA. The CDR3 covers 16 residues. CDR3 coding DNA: TGTGCCAGCAGCTTAGGGACTAGCGGGAGGGCGGACGAGCAGTTCTTC. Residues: CASSLGTSGRADEQFF.

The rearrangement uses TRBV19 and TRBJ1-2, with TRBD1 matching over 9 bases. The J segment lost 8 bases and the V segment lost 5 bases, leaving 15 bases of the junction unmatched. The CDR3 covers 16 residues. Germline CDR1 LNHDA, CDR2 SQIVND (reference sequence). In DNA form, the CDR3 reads TGTGCCAGTAGTTCCGGACAGGGGCCGTTGTTTTACGGCTACACCTTC. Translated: CASSSGQGPLFYGYTF.

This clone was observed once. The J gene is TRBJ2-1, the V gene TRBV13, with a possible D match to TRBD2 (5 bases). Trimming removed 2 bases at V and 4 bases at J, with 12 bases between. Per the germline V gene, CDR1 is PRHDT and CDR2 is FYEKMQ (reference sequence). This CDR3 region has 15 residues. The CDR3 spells CASSLRGPIYNEQFF. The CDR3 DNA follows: TGTGCCAGCAGCTTACGCGGGCCCATATACAATGAGCAGTTCTTC.

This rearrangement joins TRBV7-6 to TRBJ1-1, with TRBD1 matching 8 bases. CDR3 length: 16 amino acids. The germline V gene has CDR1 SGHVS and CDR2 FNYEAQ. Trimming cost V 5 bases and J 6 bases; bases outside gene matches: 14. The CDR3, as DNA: TGTGCCAGCAGCCCCGGACAGGGACAGGCGGTACCTGAAGCTTTCTTT. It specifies CASSPGQGQAVPEAFF.

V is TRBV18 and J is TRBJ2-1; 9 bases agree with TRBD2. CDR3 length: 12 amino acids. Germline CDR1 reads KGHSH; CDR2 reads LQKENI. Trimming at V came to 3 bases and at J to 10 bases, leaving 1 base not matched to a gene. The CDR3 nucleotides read TGTGCCAGCTCACCCACTAGCGGGGAGCAGTTCTTC. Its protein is CASSPTSGEQFF.

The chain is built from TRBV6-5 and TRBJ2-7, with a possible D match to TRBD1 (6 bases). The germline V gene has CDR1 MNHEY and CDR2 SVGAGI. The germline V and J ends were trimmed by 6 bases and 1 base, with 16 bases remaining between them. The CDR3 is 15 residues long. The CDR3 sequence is CASSRTNRVSYEQYF. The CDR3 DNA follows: TGTGCCAGCAGCCGAACAAACAGGGTTTCCTACGAGCAGTACTTC.

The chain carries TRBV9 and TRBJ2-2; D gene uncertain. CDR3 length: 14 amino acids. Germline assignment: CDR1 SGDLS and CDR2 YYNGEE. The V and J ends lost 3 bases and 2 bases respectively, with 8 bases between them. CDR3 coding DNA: TGTGCCAGCAGCGCCGGGTCAAACACCGGGGAGCTGTTTTTT. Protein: CASSAGSNTGELFF.

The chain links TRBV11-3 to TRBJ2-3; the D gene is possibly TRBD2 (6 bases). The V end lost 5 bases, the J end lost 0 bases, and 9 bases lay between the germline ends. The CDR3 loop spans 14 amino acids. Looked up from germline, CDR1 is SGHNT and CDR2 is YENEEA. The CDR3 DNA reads TGTGCCAGCAGCCCTGGGACTAGCACAGATACGCAGTATTTT. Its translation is CASSPGTSTDTQYF.

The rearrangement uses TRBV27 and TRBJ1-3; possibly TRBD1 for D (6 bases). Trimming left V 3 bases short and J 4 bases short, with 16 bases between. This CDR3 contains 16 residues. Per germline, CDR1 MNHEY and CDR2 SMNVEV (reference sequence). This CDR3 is CASSFTGSESGNTIYF. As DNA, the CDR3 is TGTGCCAGCAGTTTTACAGGGTCGGAATCGGGAAACACCATATATTTT.

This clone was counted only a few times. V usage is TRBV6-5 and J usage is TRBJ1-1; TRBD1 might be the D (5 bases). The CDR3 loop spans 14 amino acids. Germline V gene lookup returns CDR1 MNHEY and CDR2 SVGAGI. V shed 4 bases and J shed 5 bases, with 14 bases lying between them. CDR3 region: CASSLSQGVTEAFF. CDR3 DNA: TGTGCCAGCAGTTTGTCCCAGGGCGTAACTGAAGCTTTCTTT.

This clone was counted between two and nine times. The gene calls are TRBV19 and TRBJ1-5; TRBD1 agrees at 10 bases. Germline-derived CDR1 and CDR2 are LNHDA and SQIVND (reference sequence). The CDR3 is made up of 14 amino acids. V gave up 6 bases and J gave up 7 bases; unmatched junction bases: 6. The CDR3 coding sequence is TGTGCCAGTAGAGATCGGACAGGGGGGCAGCCCCAGCATTTT. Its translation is CASRDRTGGQPQHF.

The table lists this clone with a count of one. The CDR3 DNA is TGTGCCGGACAGGGGTCTAATGAAAAACTGTTTTTT. Encoded protein: CAGQGSNEKLFF. The V gene is TRBV28, the J gene TRBJ1-4; 9 bases are shared with TRBD1. The CDR3 sequence is 12 residues long. From germline, CDR1 is MDHEN and CDR2 SYDVKM. Trimming at V came to 11 bases and at J to 3 bases, leaving 1 base not matched to a gene.

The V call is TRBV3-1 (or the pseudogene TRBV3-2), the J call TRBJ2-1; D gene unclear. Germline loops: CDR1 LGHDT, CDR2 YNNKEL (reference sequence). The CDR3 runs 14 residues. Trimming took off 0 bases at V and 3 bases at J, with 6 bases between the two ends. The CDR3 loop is CASSQESSYNEQFF. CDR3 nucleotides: TGTGCCAGCAGCCAAGAATCCAGCTACAATGAGCAGTTCTTC.

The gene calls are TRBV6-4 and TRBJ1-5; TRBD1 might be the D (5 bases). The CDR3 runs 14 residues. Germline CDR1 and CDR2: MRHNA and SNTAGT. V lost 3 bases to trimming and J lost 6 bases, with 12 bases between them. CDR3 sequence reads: CASSEDGGTQPQHF. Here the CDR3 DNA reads TGTGCCAGCAGTGAGGACGGGGGAACTCAGCCCCAGCATTTT.

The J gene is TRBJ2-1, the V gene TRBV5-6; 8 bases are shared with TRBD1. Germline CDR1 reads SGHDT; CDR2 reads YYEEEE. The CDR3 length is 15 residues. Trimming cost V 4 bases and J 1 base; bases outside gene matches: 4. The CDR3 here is CASSPRDRSYNEQFF. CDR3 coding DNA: TGTGCCAGCAGCCCCCGGGACAGGTCCTACAATGAGCAGTTCTTC.

CDR3 DNA sequence: TGCAGCGTTGACAGGACAGGGATCGCTGAAGCTTTCTTT. Amino acid sequence: CSVDRTGIAEAFF. This sequence joins TRBV29-1 and TRBJ1-1; 8 positions match TRBD1. CDR3 length: 13 amino acids. Germline CDR1 SQVTM, CDR2 ANQGSEA. The junction had 6 bases not matched to a gene; V was cut back by 3 bases and J by 6 bases.

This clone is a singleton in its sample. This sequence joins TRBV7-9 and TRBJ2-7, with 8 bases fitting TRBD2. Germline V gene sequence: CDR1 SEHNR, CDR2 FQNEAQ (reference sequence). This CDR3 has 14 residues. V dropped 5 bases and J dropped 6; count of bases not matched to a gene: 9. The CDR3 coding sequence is TGTGCCAGCAGCACCACTCGTGGGACTAGCGAGCAGTACTTC. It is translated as CASSTTRGTSEQYF.

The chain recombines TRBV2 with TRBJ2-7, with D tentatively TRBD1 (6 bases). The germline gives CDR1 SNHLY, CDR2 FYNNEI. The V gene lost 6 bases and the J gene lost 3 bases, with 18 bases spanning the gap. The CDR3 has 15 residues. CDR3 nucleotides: TGTGCCAGCAGGGCCAGGGGAGTTCCCAACTACGAGCAGTACTTC. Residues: CASRARGVPNYEQYF. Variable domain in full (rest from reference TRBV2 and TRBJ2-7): EPEVTQTPSHQVTQMGQEVILRCVPISNHLYFYWYRQILGQKVEFLVSFYNNEISEKSEIFDDQFSVERPDGSNFTLKIRSTKLEDSAMYFCASRARGVPNYEQYFGPGTRLTVT.

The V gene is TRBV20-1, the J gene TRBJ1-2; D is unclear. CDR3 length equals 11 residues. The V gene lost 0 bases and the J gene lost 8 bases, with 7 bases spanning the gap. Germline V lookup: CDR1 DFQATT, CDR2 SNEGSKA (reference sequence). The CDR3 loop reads CSARDFEGYTF. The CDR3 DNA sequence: TGCAGTGCTAGAGACTTCGAGGGCTACACCTTC.

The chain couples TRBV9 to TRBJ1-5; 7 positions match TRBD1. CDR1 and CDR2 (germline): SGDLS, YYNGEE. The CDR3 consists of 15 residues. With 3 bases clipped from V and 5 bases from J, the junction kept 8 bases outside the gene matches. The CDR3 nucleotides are TGTGCCAGCAGCGAAACAGGGGCCGGAGATCAGCCCCAGCATTTT. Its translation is CASSETGAGDQPQHF.

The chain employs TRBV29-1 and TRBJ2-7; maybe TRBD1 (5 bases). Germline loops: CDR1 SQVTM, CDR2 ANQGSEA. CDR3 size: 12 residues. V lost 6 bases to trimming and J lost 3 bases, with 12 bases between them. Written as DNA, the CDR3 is TGCAGCGTGGGCAGCAGGGACTACGAGCAGTACTTC. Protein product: CSVGSRDYEQYF.

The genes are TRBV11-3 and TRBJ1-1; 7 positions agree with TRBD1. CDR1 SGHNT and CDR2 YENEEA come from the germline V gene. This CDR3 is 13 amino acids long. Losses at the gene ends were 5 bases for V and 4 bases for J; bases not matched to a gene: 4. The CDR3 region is CASSRGRGTEAFF. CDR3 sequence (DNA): TGTGCCAGCAGCAGGGGGCGCGGCACTGAAGCTTTCTTT. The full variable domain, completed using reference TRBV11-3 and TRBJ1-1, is EAGVVQSPRYKIIEKKQPVAFWCNPISGHNTLYWYLQNLGQGPELLIRYENEEAVDDSQLPKDRFSAERLKGVDSTLKIQPAELGDSAVYLCASSRGRGTEAFFGQGTRLTVV.

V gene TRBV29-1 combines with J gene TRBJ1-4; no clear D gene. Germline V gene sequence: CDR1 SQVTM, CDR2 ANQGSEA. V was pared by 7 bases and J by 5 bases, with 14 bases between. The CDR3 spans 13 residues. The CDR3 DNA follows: TGCAGCGCCGAACCCGACGGGAATGAAAAACTGTTTTTT. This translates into CSAEPDGNEKLFF.

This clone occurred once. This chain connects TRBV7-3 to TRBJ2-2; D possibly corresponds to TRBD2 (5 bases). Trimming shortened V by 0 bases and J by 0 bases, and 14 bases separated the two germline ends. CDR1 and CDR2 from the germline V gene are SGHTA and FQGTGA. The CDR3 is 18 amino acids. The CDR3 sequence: CASSLTGQRPANTGELFF. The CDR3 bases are TGTGCCAGCAGCTTAACGGGCCAGCGGCCTGCGAACACCGGGGAGCTGTTTTTT.

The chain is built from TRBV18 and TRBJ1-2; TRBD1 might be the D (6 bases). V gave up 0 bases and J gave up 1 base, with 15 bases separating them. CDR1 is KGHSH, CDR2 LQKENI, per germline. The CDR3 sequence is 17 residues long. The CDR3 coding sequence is TGTGCCAGCTCACCACCGGGGGCAGGGGCCTTTAACTATGGCTACACCTTC. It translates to CASSPPGAGAFNYGYTF.

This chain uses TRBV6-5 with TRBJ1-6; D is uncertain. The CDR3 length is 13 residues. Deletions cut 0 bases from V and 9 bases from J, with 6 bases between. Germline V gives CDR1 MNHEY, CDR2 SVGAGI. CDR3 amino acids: CASSYSAFSPLHF. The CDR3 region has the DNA TGTGCCAGCAGTTACTCGGCATTTTCACCCCTCCACTTT.